This T cell receptor (beta chain) came from a study of CD8 T cells in ankylosing spondylitis. Notes on the study in general: One TCR beta motif, made up of 7 or 8 highly homologous variants, appeared characteristic of ankylosing spondylitis blood. In ankylosing spondylitis patients, matched synovial fluid reportedly showed significant enrichment of disease-linked clones. Disease-linked clones bore a CD8+ phenotype, appearing relatively rarely in peripheral blood. Earlier studies detected some motif variants in reactive arthritis synovial fluid and blood.

Trimming shortened V by 3 bases and J by 2 bases, and 8 bases separated the two germline ends. Germline lookup yields CDR1 MDHEN and CDR2 SYDVKM. This CDR3 region has 14 residues. TCRdb called the 5' RACE reads again in MiXCR, with one record for every CDR3 protein. The table records 200,000 to 250,000 distinct CDR3 sequences, roughly 6.6% of them present only once. Turning to this clonotype: Its target is not known.

The chain joins TRBV28 to TRBJ2-1, with no clear D. This TCR was sampled from a male donor with ankylosing spondylitis. The specimen sequenced was blood, either unsorted or a sorted T cell fraction (not recorded which). The CDR3 coding sequence is TGTGCCAGCAGTTTGGGAAGGGCCTACAATGAGCAGTTCTTC. Amino acids: CASSLGRAYNEQFF.